This T cell receptor beta chain was identified during a study of identical twins. Findings of the study overall: For monozygotic twins, models underestimated out-of-frame TCR alpha sharing. Zero-insertion analyses could be partly confounded by invariant MAIT and iNKT cells. Conclusions leaned on cross-sectional statistical analysis and did not track the same donors over time.

On this clonotype itself: Antigen unknown.

TCRdb analysed the 5' RACE reads with MiXCR anew, one entry per CDR3 protein. The sample carries 220,000 or so distinct CDR3 sequences, about 7% recorded once. The donors were all healthy and Caucasian. V shed 8 bases and J shed 0 bases, with 7 bases lying between them. Germline loops: CDR1 SNHLY, CDR2 FYNNEI. The CDR3 covers 12 residues. Another study also made use of these data, one on yellow fever vaccine responses in identical twins.

Sequencing was done on a sample of memory (CD45RO+) T cells sorted from blood. The TCR originated in a woman under 30 in good health. The chain recombines TRBV2 with TRBJ2-5; D remains ambiguous. CDR3 DNA sequence: TGTGCCAGCGGCGAAAACCAAGAGACCCAGTACTTC. Translated, it gives CASGENQETQYF.